This TCR beta chain originates from a study of regulatory T cells in long-lasting Graves disease. Turning to this clonotype: Its antigen is currently unknown. With a much larger clone just one base away, this may be a read error.

Investigators prepared the TCR beta libraries by applying iRepertoire HTBI primers and Arm-PCR of CDR3 regions. TCRdb ran MiXCR on the multiplex PCR reads and lists one entry per CDR3 protein. The sample includes some 350,000 distinct CDR3 sequences, about a sixth seen only once; the top ten take around 20%. Time point reported: newly diagnosed GD, antithyroid drugs for less than 3 months. Extracted PBMC RNA gave rise to the TCR library. Trimming took 7 bases from V and 7 from J; bases not matched to a gene: 9. The CDR3 loop spans 14 amino acids. CDR1 MNHNS and CDR2 SASEGT come from the germline V gene. Study observations and caveats: Less diverse TCR repertoires were seen in persistent Graves' patients than in newly diagnosed ones.

These sequences were also reported in another study, on T cells in Graves' hyperthyroidism and ophthalmopathy. That work contributes: HTBI primers were the set used in a first-round RT-PCR of the TCR CDR3.

This TCR was sampled from a woman aged 18-29 years with Graves disease. Source: peripheral blood mononuclear cells (PBMCs), taken at new diagnosis, from a patient treated with antithyroid drugs. The J gene is TRBJ2-7, the V gene TRBV6-1, with 11 bases aligning to TRBD1. CDR3 bases: TGTGCCAGCAACGGACAGGGGGCCTACAATGAGCAGTACTTC. Translated, it gives CASNGQGAYNEQYF.